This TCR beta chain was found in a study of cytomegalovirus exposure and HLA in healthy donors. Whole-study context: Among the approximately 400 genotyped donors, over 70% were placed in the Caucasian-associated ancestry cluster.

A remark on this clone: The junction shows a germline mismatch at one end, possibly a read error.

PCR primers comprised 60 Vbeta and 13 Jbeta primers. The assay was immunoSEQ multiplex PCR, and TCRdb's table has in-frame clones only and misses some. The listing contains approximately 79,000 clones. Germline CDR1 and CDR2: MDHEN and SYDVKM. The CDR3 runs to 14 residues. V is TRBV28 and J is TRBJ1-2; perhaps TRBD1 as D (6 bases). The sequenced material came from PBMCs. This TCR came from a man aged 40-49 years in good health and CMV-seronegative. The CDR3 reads CASNNRVENSGYTF. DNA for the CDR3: TGTGCCAGTAACAACAGGGTGGAGAACTCTGGCTACACCTTC.